These 27 T cell receptor beta chains came from one sample sequenced in a study of CD8 T cells in Susac syndrome. When the RNA was reverse transcribed, random hexamers were used with an input of roughly 0.5 to 1 ug. TCRdb ran MiXCR on the immunoSEQ multiplex PCR reads and lists one entry per CDR3 protein. The sample shows fewer than 200,000 distinct CDR3 sequences, about 94% of them seen only once. The sequenced sample was CD4+ T cells from PBMCs. The receptors derive from a human donor in good health.

This rearrangement joins TRBV12-3 or TRBV12-4 to TRBJ2-7; D not certain. The CDR3 length is 14 residues. Trimming stripped 5 bases from V and 5 bases from J, with 16 bases between. The CDR3 is CASSPRFLNNEQYF. The CDR3 region has the DNA TGTGCCAGCAGTCCCCGTTTCCTAAACAACGAGCAGTACTTC.

J is TRBJ2-7 and V is TRBV20-1; D not certain. The V gene's germline CDR1 is DFQATT and CDR2 SNEGSKA (reference sequence). The CDR3 runs to 11 residues. This CDR3 is CSITPSYEQYF. The CDR3 region has the DNA TGCAGCATAACCCCCTCCTACGAGCAGTACTTC.

The chain joins TRBV30 to TRBJ2-1; the match to TRBD2 covers 13 bases. Losses at the gene ends were 2 bases for V and 9 bases for J; bases not matched to a gene: 4. The CDR3 is 14 amino acids. Germline V lookup: CDR1 GTSNPN, CDR2 SVGIG (reference sequence). The CDR3 DNA reads as TGTGCCTGGAGTAAGGGACTAGCGGGAATTGAGCAGTTCTTC. As protein: CAWSKGLAGIEQFF.

The rearrangement uses TRBV30 and TRBJ1-2; maybe TRBD1 (5 bases). V was pared by 3 bases and J by 6 bases, with 20 bases between. Germline-derived CDR1 and CDR2 are GTSNPN and SVGIG (reference sequence). CDR3 length: 15 residues. CDR3 coding DNA: TGTGCCTGGAGCCCCTATTTGGGAGGGGACGATGGCTACACCTTC. Its translation: CAWSPYLGGDDGYTF.

This chain links TRBV30 with TRBJ2-7, with 7 bases identical to TRBD2. Per germline, CDR1 GTSNPN and CDR2 SVGIG (reference sequence). V gave up 3 bases and J gave up 0 bases; unmatched junction bases: 5. CDR3 length: 14 amino acids. Here the CDR3 reads CAWRGERDSYEQYF. In nucleotides, the CDR3 is TGTGCCTGGAGGGGCGAGCGGGACTCCTACGAGCAGTACTTC.

The CDR3 DNA sequence: TGCAGCGTTGCCAGGGCAGGGGAGACCCAGTACTTC. Translation gives CSVARAGETQYF. This rearrangement joins TRBV29-1 to TRBJ2-5; D may be TRBD1 (5 bases). The CDR3 extends over 12 amino acids. Germline assignment: CDR1 SQVTM and CDR2 ANQGSEA. The V end lost 4 bases, the J end lost 5 bases, and 11 bases lay between the germline ends.

V usage is TRBV27 and J usage is TRBJ2-7; tentatively, D is TRBD1 or TRBD2 (5 bases each). V gave up 2 bases and J gave up 8 bases, with 10 bases separating them. The CDR3 spans 12 residues. In germline, CDR1 is MNHEY, CDR2 SMNVEV (reference sequence). This CDR3 reads CASSLPPGQQYF. The CDR3 DNA follows: TGTGCCAGCAGTTTACCTCCGGGGCAGCAGTACTTC.

This clonotype was counted a single time. This chain links TRBV24-1 with TRBJ2-3, with D possibly being TRBD1 or TRBD2 (5 bases each). CDR1 and CDR2 from the germline V gene are KGHDR and SFDVKD. The CDR3 is made up of 13 amino acids. Trimming took off 7 bases at V and 3 bases at J, with 10 bases between the two ends. The DNA for the CDR3 is TGTGCCACCAGAGACAGCGGTACAGATACGCAGTATTTT. Amino acids: CATRDSGTDTQYF.

V gene TRBV14 combines with J gene TRBJ1-1; 8 nucleotides align to TRBD1. V lost 5 bases, J lost 5 bases, and 7 bases stayed unmatched. This CDR3 is 14 amino acids long. CDR1 is SGHDN, CDR2 FVKESK, per germline. CDR3 bases: TGTGCCAGCAGCATATGGACAGGGTCAACTGAAGCTTTCTTT. Its translation is CASSIWTGSTEAFF.

The chain recombines TRBV29-1 with TRBJ1-1, with D possibly being TRBD1 (5 bases). Trimming removed 5 bases at V and 3 bases at J, with 10 bases between. CDR1 SQVTM and CDR2 ANQGSEA come from the germline V gene. The CDR3 is 12 residues long. CDR3 DNA: TGCAGCGTTAAACAGGACCACACTGAAGCTTTCTTT. Translation: CSVKQDHTEAFF.

This clonotype was detected only once. V usage is TRBV2 and J usage is TRBJ2-5; the D gene is possibly TRBD2 (5 bases). CDR1 and CDR2 from the germline V gene are SNHLY and FYNNEI. Between the trimmed V and J ends, which lost 1 base and 3 bases, there was a span of 15 bases. The CDR3 spans 16 residues. CDR3 sequence: CASSEVVGVGKETQYF. The DNA of the CDR3 is TGTGCCAGCAGTGAAGTCGTCGGGGTTGGGAAAGAGACCCAGTACTTC.

The chain is built from TRBV29-1 and TRBJ2-7; D may correspond to TRBD1 or TRBD2 (6 bases each). This CDR3 is built from 14 residues. Germline V lookup: CDR1 SQVTM, CDR2 ANQGSEA. V was shortened by 4 bases and J by 5 bases, with 18 bases between the two germline ends. In DNA, the CDR3 is TGCAGCGTTGTATGGACGCTGAGGGGGGACGAGCAGTACTTC. This sequence encodes CSVVWTLRGDEQYF.

This chain links TRBV10-2 with TRBJ1-5; D unresolved. The V and J ends lost 0 bases and 5 bases respectively, with 11 bases between them. This CDR3 region has 15 residues. The V gene's germline CDR1 is WSHSY and CDR2 SAAADI. The CDR3 spells CASSESKGRHQPQHF. In DNA form, the CDR3 reads TGCGCCAGCAGTGAGTCGAAAGGGAGGCATCAGCCCCAGCATTTT.

The chain employs TRBV29-1 and TRBJ2-3, with D tentatively TRBD1 (5 bases). Germline V gives CDR1 SQVTM, CDR2 ANQGSEA. This CDR3 has 15 residues. V was trimmed by 1 base and J by 4 bases, leaving 15 bases between them. The CDR3 DNA sequence: TGCAGCGTTGAAGCTTCGAACAAAGGGGCAGATACGCAGTATTTT. Translated, it gives CSVEASNKGADTQYF.

V usage is TRBV6-1 and J usage is TRBJ2-7; 11 bases align to TRBD1. The CDR3 has 16 residues. Trimming removed 5 bases from V and 0 bases from J; junction bases left unmatched: 6. CDR1 is MNHNS, CDR2 SASEGT, per germline. The CDR3: CASSKGGTGGSYEQYF. CDR3 DNA sequence: TGTGCCAGCAGTAAAGGGGGGACAGGGGGCTCCTACGAGCAGTACTTC.

This chain links TRBV5-4 with TRBJ2-1, with 12 bases lining up with TRBD2. The CDR3 is made up of 15 amino acids. In germline, CDR1 is SGHNT, CDR2 YYREEE (reference sequence). The J segment lost 9 bases and the V segment lost 4 bases, leaving 8 bases of the junction unmatched. The CDR3 nucleotides are TGTGCCAGCAGCCAGACTAGCGGGAGTTGGAGTGAGCAGTTCTTC. Encoded protein: CASSQTSGSWSEQFF.

The J gene is TRBJ2-7, the V gene TRBV7-2; D possibly corresponds to TRBD2 (5 bases). Germline loops: CDR1 SGHTA, CDR2 FQGNSA. CDR3 length: 13 residues. V lost 2 bases to trimming and J lost 5 bases, with 10 bases between them. CDR3 DNA: TGTGCCAGCAGCTTACAGTCTAGCCACGAGCAGTACTTC. Translation gives CASSLQSSHEQYF.

The gene calls are TRBV30 and TRBJ1-5; the D gene is possibly TRBD1 (5 bases). The V end lost 3 bases, the J end lost 3 bases, and 12 bases lay between the germline ends. The CDR3 is made up of 14 amino acids. From germline, CDR1 is GTSNPN and CDR2 SVGIG (reference sequence). Here the CDR3 DNA reads TGTGCCTGGAGGGGGGTGGGAACCAATCAGCCCCAGCATTTT. Amino acid sequence: CAWRGVGTNQPQHF.

This chain uses TRBV7-8 with TRBJ1-5, with 7 nucleotides matching TRBD1. J was trimmed by 3 bases and V by 5 bases; bases with no gene match: 16. CDR3 length equals 18 residues. Germline V gene sequence: CDR1 SGHVS, CDR2 FQNEAQ. CDR3 coding DNA: TGTGCCAGCAGCCCGAAATCCCCGGGGGACAGCCTCAATCAGCCCCAGCATTTT. This gives the protein CASSPKSPGDSLNQPQHF.

The chain employs TRBV13 and TRBJ1-4; D ambiguous. Germline V CDR1 and CDR2: PRHDT, FYEKMQ (reference sequence). V lost 4 bases and J lost 6, with 9 bases in between. The CDR3 runs to 13 residues. CDR3 DNA: TGTGCCAGCAGCTCCACCCTATATGAAAAACTGTTTTTT. Its translation: CASSSTLYEKLFF. The full variable domain, completed using reference TRBV13 and TRBJ1-4, is AAGVIQSPRHLIKEKRETATLKCYPIPRHDTVYWYQQGPGQDPQFLISFYEKMQSDKGSIPDRFSAQQFSDYHSELNMSSLELGDSALYFCASSSTLYEKLFFGSGTQLSVL.

The V call is TRBV20-1, the J call TRBJ2-1, with 12 bases lining up with TRBD2. Germline CDR1 DFQATT, CDR2 SNEGSKA (reference sequence). V dropped 5 bases and J dropped 4; count of bases not matched to a gene: 12. This CDR3 contains 17 residues. The CDR3 sequence is CSAPLAGGPSTYNEQFF. Written as DNA, the CDR3 is TGCAGTGCTCCTCTAGCGGGAGGGCCCTCCACATACAATGAGCAGTTCTTC.

This CDR3 reads CASRAGAPPDEQYF. The CDR3 DNA reads as TGTGCCAGCAGAGCCGGGGCTCCCCCCGACGAGCAGTACTTC. This chain links TRBV7-9 with TRBJ2-7; either TRBD1 or TRBD2 may fit D (5 bases each). CDR1 is SEHNR and CDR2 is FQNEAQ in the germline V gene (reference sequence). The CDR3 contains 14 residues. Trimming stripped 6 bases from V and 5 bases from J, with 17 bases between.

This clonotype was counted once. This chain joins TRBV7-8 and TRBJ2-1; weak D call: TRBD2 (5 bases). The germline V and J ends were trimmed by 3 bases and 2 bases, with 8 bases remaining between them. This CDR3 is 14 amino acids long. CDR1 SGHVS and CDR2 FQNEAQ come from the germline V gene. DNA for the CDR3: TGTGCCAGCAGCTTCACTAGAACCTACAATGAGCAGTTCTTC. This encodes CASSFTRTYNEQFF. Full variable domain (remainder filled in from reference TRBV7-8 and TRBJ2-1): GAGVSQSPRYKVAKRGQDVALRCDPISGHVSLFWYQQALGQGPEFLTYFQNEAQLDKSGLPSDRFFAERPEGSVSTLKIQRTQQEDSAVYLCASSFTRTYNEQFFGPGTRLTVL.

This sequence joins TRBV30 and TRBJ1-2; 7 bases are a match to TRBD1. The CDR3 has 12 residues. Germline CDR1 GTSNPN, CDR2 SVGIG (reference sequence). J lost 4 bases, V lost 5 bases, and 4 bases had no gene match. The DNA of the CDR3 is TGTGCCTGGCCCGACAGGGTCTATGGCTACACCTTC. Amino acid sequence: CAWPDRVYGYTF.

This rearrangement joins TRBV7-9 to TRBJ2-7; D is ambiguous. This CDR3 is built from 12 residues. Between the trimmed V and J ends, which lost 3 bases and 6 bases, there was a span of 9 bases. Germline V CDR1 and CDR2: SEHNR, FQNEAQ (reference sequence). The CDR3 here is CASSFFRGEQYF. The CDR3 coding sequence is TGTGCCAGCAGCTTCTTTAGAGGCGAGCAGTACTTC. Variable domain in full (rest from reference TRBV7-9 and TRBJ2-7): DTGVSQNPRHKITKRGQNVTFRCDPISEHNRLYWYRQTLGQGPEFLTYFQNEAQLEKSRLLSDRFSAERPKGSFSTLEIQRTEQGDSAMYLCASSFFRGEQYFGPGTRLTVT.

This sequence joins TRBV2 and TRBJ1-2; possible D gene TRBD1, 6 bases. Between the trimmed V and J ends, which lost 8 bases and 0 bases, there was a span of 10 bases. The CDR3 is 13 residues long. Germline V gives CDR1 SNHLY, CDR2 FYNNEI. CDR3 in DNA: TGTGCCAGCCGCGGGGGCGCTAACTATGGCTACACCTTC. Amino acids: CASRGGANYGYTF.

The DNA of the CDR3 is TGTGCCAGCAGCTTACCGCAGGGGGCAGATTATGGCTACACCTTC. This codes for CASSLPQGADYGYTF. The chain recombines TRBV5-4 with TRBJ1-2; 8 nucleotides match TRBD1. Trimming at V came to 2 bases and at J to 5 bases, leaving 8 bases not matched to a gene. This CDR3 region has 15 residues. Germline loops: CDR1 SGHNT, CDR2 YYREEE (reference sequence).